Detailed here is one T cell receptor beta chain. The target antigen is unknown. Naive CD8+ T cells were CD45RO-CCR7+CD27+CD95-. This sample is drawn from a study of CXCR3-negative and CXCR3-positive naive CD8 T cells. On the study more broadly: Collectively, the libraries yielded about 140 million TRB reads in total, at about 1.5 +/- 0.3 million per library. Overall study findings and caveats: Naive cells, whether CXCR3-negative or CXCR3-positive, had similar TRBV-TRBJ usage, while memory cells differed. For CXCR3-positive naive cells, TRB CDR3s were more hydrophobic than those of CXCR3-negative naive cells.

CDR3 length equals 16 residues. Germline CDR1 and CDR2: MNHEY and SMNVEV (reference sequence). TRB cDNA libraries were made by UMI-labeled 5' RACE. TCRdb re-called the 5' RACE reads; one entry per CDR3 protein, DNA not given. The specimen's table records approximately 90,000 distinct CDR3 sequences. The rearrangement uses TRBV27 and TRBJ2-3; TCRdb lists TRBD1, though no DNA is available to test this call. The sequenced material came from naive CXCR3+ CD8+ T cells from blood. The subset denotes: CD45RO-CCR7+CD27+CD95- naive CD8+ T cells expressing CXCR3 (TNR3+). The source of this sequence is a human donor in good health. Some clones in this sample may be carry-over from other donors' samples. This CDR3 is CASSPQRLRFSDTQYF.